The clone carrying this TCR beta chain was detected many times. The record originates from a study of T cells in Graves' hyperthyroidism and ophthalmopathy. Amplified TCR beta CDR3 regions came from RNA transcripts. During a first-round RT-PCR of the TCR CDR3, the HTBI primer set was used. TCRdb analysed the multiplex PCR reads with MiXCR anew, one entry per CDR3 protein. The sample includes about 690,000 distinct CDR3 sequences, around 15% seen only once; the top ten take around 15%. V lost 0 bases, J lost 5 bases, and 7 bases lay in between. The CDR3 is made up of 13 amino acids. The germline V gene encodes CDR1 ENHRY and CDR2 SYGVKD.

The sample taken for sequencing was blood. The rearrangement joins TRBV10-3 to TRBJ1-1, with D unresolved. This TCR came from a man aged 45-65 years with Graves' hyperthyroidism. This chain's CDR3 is CAISESMGTEAFF. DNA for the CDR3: TGTGCCATCAGTGAGTCGATGGGAACTGAAGCTTTCTTT.